These 21 T cell receptor beta chains share one sample of origin, sequenced in a study of T cell responses to AZD1222 COVID-19 vaccine. Data came from immunoSEQ multiplex PCR; TCRdb stores just in-frame clones and leaves some out. The table records 200,000 or so clones, approximately 95% of them present only once. The sequencing used peripheral blood, collected 28 days after the second AZD1222 dose. The receptors derive from an adult who received the AZD1222 COVID-19 vaccine.

This clone has more than one count but fewer than ten. The genes are TRBV5-6 and TRBJ2-5; 7 bases fit TRBD1. The V segment lost 4 bases and the J segment 4 bases; nucleotides outside the gene matches: 16. Germline CDR1 reads SGHDT; CDR2 reads YYEEEE. This CDR3 has 17 residues. The CDR3 sequence is CASSLWPPGQPRETQYF. CDR3 sequence (DNA): TGTGCCAGCAGCCTTTGGCCACCGGGACAGCCTCGAGAGACCCAGTACTTC. Supplemented by reference TRBV5-6 and TRBJ2-5, the full variable domain reads DAGVTQSPTHLIKTRGQQVTLRCSPKSGHDTVSWYQQALGQGPQFIFQYYEEEERQRGNFPDRFSGHQFPNYSSELNVNALLLGDSALYLCASSLWPPGQPRETQYFGPGTRLLVL.

The chain is built from TRBV14 and TRBJ1-4, with 7 bases lining up with TRBD1. This CDR3 contains 15 residues. The ends lost 0 bases at V and 8 bases at J; junction bases unmatched: 6. The germline gives CDR1 SGHDN, CDR2 FVKESK. The CDR3 loop is CASSQDQGGREKLFF. The CDR3 DNA follows: TGTGCCAGCAGCCAAGATCAAGGGGGCAGGGAAAAACTGTTTTTT.

This clone was seen once. This chain uses TRBV5-1 with TRBJ1-1; maybe TRBD1 (5 bases). CDR1 and CDR2 from the germline V gene are SGHRS and YFSETQ. V gave up 2 bases and J gave up 3 bases, with 8 bases separating them. The CDR3 spans 13 residues. CDR3 nucleotide sequence: TGCGCCAGCAGCTTCGGAGGGGACACTGAAGCTTTCTTT. Translated: CASSFGGDTEAFF.

The gene calls are TRBV3-1 (or the pseudogene TRBV3-2) and TRBJ2-7, with D possibly matching TRBD2 (5 bases). The CDR3 loop spans 15 amino acids. V was cut by 0 bases and J by 7 bases, with 16 bases left in between. Germline V lookup: CDR1 LGHDT, CDR2 YNNKEL (reference sequence). CDR3 nucleotide sequence: TGTGCCAGCAGCCAAGATCCCAGCCCCCGAGGGGAGCAGTACTTC. As protein: CASSQDPSPRGEQYF.

This chain joins TRBV12-3 or TRBV12-4 and TRBJ2-7; D unresolved. Trimming took 5 bases from V and 5 from J, leaving 10 bases between them. This CDR3 is built from 12 residues. The CDR3 DNA reads TGTGCCAGCAGTCTTCGACTTGACGAGCAGTACTTC. It is translated as CASSLRLDEQYF.

V and J are TRBV13 and TRBJ1-1; D may be TRBD1 (5 bases). The ends were cut back, 0 bases at V and 7 bases at J, with 12 bases in the middle. The CDR3 totals 14 residues. CDR1 and CDR2 (germline): PRHDT, FYEKMQ (reference sequence). DNA of the CDR3: TGTGCCAGCAGCTTAGGCTGGAGGGGTAATGAAGCTTTCTTT. This gives the protein CASSLGWRGNEAFF.

This chain links TRBV19 with TRBJ1-6; 8 bases agree with TRBD1. Germline CDR1 is LNHDA and CDR2 is SQIVND (reference sequence). The CDR3 has 16 amino acids. Trimming at V came to 7 bases and at J to 7 bases, leaving 12 bases not matched to a gene. CDR3 sequence reads: CASIRTTGTGNSPLHF. Here the CDR3 DNA reads TGTGCCAGTATCCGGACAACCGGGACAGGAAATTCACCCCTCCACTTT.

The gene calls are TRBV14 and TRBJ1-2; D is ambiguous. Germline assignment: CDR1 SGHDN and CDR2 FVKESK. The germline V and J ends were trimmed by 1 base and 8 bases, with 14 bases remaining between them. CDR3 size: 14 residues. The CDR3 is CASSQAGRTRGYTF. CDR3 nucleotide sequence: TGTGCCAGCAGCCAAGCCGGCAGGACCCGCGGCTACACCTTC.

The genes are TRBV19 and TRBJ1-2, with 8 nucleotides matching TRBD1. This CDR3 spans 14 amino acids. The junction had 5 bases not matched to a gene; V was cut back by 1 base and J by 7 bases. CDR1 is LNHDA, CDR2 SQIVND, per germline (reference sequence). CDR3 bases: TGTGCCAGTAGTATAGCTGACAGGGGCGGTGGCTACACCTTC. Encoded protein: CASSIADRGGGYTF. Full variable domain (remainder filled in from reference TRBV19 and TRBJ1-2): DGGITQSPKYLFRKEGQNVTLSCEQNLNHDAMYWYRQDPGQGLRLIYYSQIVNDFQKGDIAEGYSVSREKKESFPLTVTSAQKNPTAFYLCASSIADRGGGYTFGSGTRLTVV.

As for this clone: This specimen includes other DNA sequences encoding the same CDR3. The rearrangement links TRBV25-1 to TRBJ2-5; D is undetermined. Germline-derived CDR1 and CDR2 are MGHDK and SYGVNS. The CDR3 is 12 amino acids. Trimming cost V 1 base and J 5 bases, with 5 bases left between them. This CDR3 is CASSESAETQYF. The CDR3 bases are TGTGCCAGCAGTGAATCAGCGGAGACCCAGTACTTC. The full variable domain, completed using reference TRBV25-1 and TRBJ2-5, is EADIYQTPRYLVIGTGKKITLECSQTMGHDKMYWYQQDPGMELHLIHYSYGVNSTEKGDLSSESTVSRIRTEHFPLTLESARPSHTSQYLCASSESAETQYFGPGTRLLVL.

The chain is built from TRBV3-1 (or the pseudogene TRBV3-2) and TRBJ2-6; no reliable D call. Germline V lookup: CDR1 LGHDT, CDR2 YNNKEL (reference sequence). V was shortened by 0 bases and J by 0 bases, with 3 bases between the two germline ends. The CDR3 contains 15 residues. CDR3 nucleotide sequence: TGTGCCAGCAGCCAAGATACCTCTGGGGCCAACGTCCTGACTTTC. This sequence encodes CASSQDTSGANVLTF.

This sequence joins TRBV2 and TRBJ1-6; D not certain. Germline V lookup: CDR1 SNHLY, CDR2 FYNNEI. Trimming removed 4 bases from V and 6 bases from J, with 13 bases in between. The CDR3 is 15 residues long. CDR3 nucleotides: TGTGCCAGCAGTGTTGGTAGAGCAGTTAATTCACCCCTCCACTTT. Amino acid sequence: CASSVGRAVNSPLHF. Filled out from reference TRBV2 and TRBJ1-6, the complete variable domain reads EPEVTQTPSHQVTQMGQEVILRCVPISNHLYFYWYRQILGQKVEFLVSFYNNEISEKSEIFDDQFSVERPDGSNFTLKIRSTKLEDSAMYFCASSVGRAVNSPLHFGNGTRLTVT.

V usage is TRBV5-1 and J usage is TRBJ2-5, with TRBD1 as a possible D gene (6 bases). The length of the CDR3 is 16 residues. Trimming removed 8 bases at V and 2 bases at J, with 22 bases between. Germline V gene sequence: CDR1 SGHRS, CDR2 YFSETQ. The CDR3 spells CASAVSGVKGQETQYF. The CDR3 bases are TGCGCCAGTGCCGTCTCAGGGGTAAAGGGGCAAGAGACCCAGTACTTC.

In its sample, this clone was seen once. The chain is built from TRBV12-3 or TRBV12-4 and TRBJ1-2; D may be TRBD1 (5 bases). The CDR3 has 12 amino acids. V was cut by 6 bases and J by 3 bases, with 8 bases left in between. The CDR3 nucleotides read TGTGCCAGCAGCCTCAGGGACTATGGCTACACCTTC. Protein product: CASSLRDYGYTF.

This chain uses TRBV20-1 with TRBJ2-5; TRBD1 is a possible D gene (6 bases). V lost 2 bases and J lost 6, with 7 bases in between. CDR1 DFQATT and CDR2 SNEGSKA come from the germline V gene (reference sequence). This CDR3 contains 11 residues. CDR3 region: CSARQGKTQYF. Here the CDR3 DNA reads TGCAGTGCTAGACAGGGGAAGACCCAGTACTTC.

The chain has TRBV6-2 or TRBV6-3 and TRBJ1-6; D is perhaps TRBD1 (6 bases). The CDR3 runs to 16 residues. Germline CDR1 MNHEY, CDR2 SVGEGT. Trimming cost V 4 bases and J 6 bases, with 16 bases left between them. CDR3 in DNA: TGTGCCAGCAGTTCTACCCGTGGAGGGGGTAATTCACCCCTCCACTTT. This encodes CASSSTRGGGNSPLHF.

The rearrangement joins TRBV6-5 to TRBJ1-5, with D possibly TRBD1 on 6 matching bases. The CDR3 is made up of 13 amino acids. V was cut by 7 bases and J by 5 bases, with 12 bases left in between. CDR1 is MNHEY and CDR2 is SVGAGI in the germline V gene. The CDR3 DNA sequence: TGTGCCAGCAAACAGGGACCAGATCAGCCCCAGCATTTT. This codes for CASKQGPDQPQHF.

V gene TRBV27 combines with J gene TRBJ1-2; 9 bases are shared with TRBD1. This CDR3 region has 15 residues. The trim removed 3 bases at V and 5 bases at J, leaving 7 bases unmatched. Germline-derived CDR1 and CDR2 are MNHEY and SMNVEV (reference sequence). CDR3 DNA: TGTGCCAGCAGTTTCGTACAGGGGGCAGGGTATGGCTACACCTTC. Protein: CASSFVQGAGYGYTF.

In its sample, this clone was seen once. This chain uses TRBV21-1 with TRBJ2-3; the D call TRBD1 from the table was never checked on the DNA. TRBV21-1 is noted as a pseudogene. The CDR3 covers 19 residues. CDR3: CSPYGSRGRLGMGTDTQYF. CDR3 nucleotides: TGTTCGCCTTACGGGAGCAGGGGGCGTTTAGGTATGGGCACAGATACGCAGTATTTT.

The chain is built from TRBV9 and TRBJ2-5; D is unclear. Germline V gene data show CDR1 as SGDLS and CDR2 as YYNGEE. The CDR3 consists of 14 residues. The V end lost 3 bases, the J end lost 2 bases, and 11 bases lay between the germline ends. The CDR3 DNA sequence: TGTGCCAGCAGCGCCGAGGTGGGACAAGAGACCCAGTACTTC. The encoded protein is CASSAEVGQETQYF.

The chain carries TRBV6-5 and TRBJ1-1; D remains unclear. With 5 bases removed from V and 1 base from J, the gap between germline ends came to 14 bases. Germline lookup yields CDR1 MNHEY and CDR2 SVGAGI. The CDR3 runs 15 residues. CDR3 in amino acids: CASSPSGLQNTEAFF. The CDR3 DNA reads TGTGCCAGCAGTCCCTCCGGGCTGCAGAACACTGAAGCTTTCTTT.